The 2 T cell receptor beta chains presented below share a single source sample, sequenced in a study of shared clonotypes between healthy human individuals. CD45RO-negative CD8 cells positively selected for CCR7 made up the naive population, which excluded terminally differentiated effector memory CD45RA+ cells. Sequencing was performed with immunoSEQ multiplex PCR; in TCRdb, only in-frame clones are kept and a portion is missing. This table has roughly 590,000 clones, 95% to 96% appearing once. Sequenced sample: naive CD8+ T cells sorted from blood. The receptors come from a woman aged 25 to 39 in good health.

As concerns this clone: Other DNA sequences in this specimen translate into the identical CDR3. This rearrangement joins TRBV30 to TRBJ2-7, with unresolved D. The V gene's germline CDR1 is GTSNPN and CDR2 SVGIG (reference sequence). This CDR3 is built from 13 residues. The V gene lost 0 bases and the J gene lost 0 bases, with 6 bases spanning the gap. CDR3 DNA: TGTGCCTGGAGTGTCGGGTCCTCCTACGAGCAGTACTTC. Translation gives CAWSVGSSYEQYF.

The chain links TRBV27 to TRBJ2-1; 7 nucleotides line up with TRBD2. Germline V gene sequence: CDR1 MNHEY, CDR2 SMNVEV (reference sequence). Germline trimming cut 2 bases from V and 2 bases from J; bases unmatched to any gene: 3. The CDR3 runs 15 residues. This CDR3 is CASSLDGGTYNEQFF. The CDR3 bases are TGTGCCAGCAGTTTAGACGGGGGGACCTACAATGAGCAGTTCTTC.